The 18 T cell receptor beta chains below were found in one sample sequenced in a study of cytomegalovirus exposure and HLA in healthy donors. The PCR employed 60 Vbeta primers together with 13 Jbeta primers. Measured with immunoSEQ multiplex PCR; TCRdb has only the in-frame clones, and not every one. The table shows about 130,000 clones, with about four fifths occurring only once. The sample comprised PBMCs. The receptors here all came from a male donor in good health and CMV-seropositive.

The genes are TRBV7-2 and TRBJ1-5; D uncertain. This CDR3 is 12 amino acids long. V was cut by 5 bases and J by 4 bases, with 6 bases left in between. Germline V CDR1 and CDR2: SGHTA, FQGNSA. CDR3 sequence reads: CASSPLNQPQHF. In DNA, the CDR3 is TGTGCCAGCAGCCCCCTTAATCAGCCCCAGCATTTT.

The rearrangement uses TRBV9 and TRBJ2-3; the D gene is possibly TRBD2 (6 bases). The germline gives CDR1 SGDLS, CDR2 YYNGEE. The V and J ends lost 0 bases and 1 base respectively, with 12 bases between them. The CDR3 extends over 16 amino acids. The CDR3 loop is CASSVGAGRGTDTQYF. The CDR3 bases are TGTGCCAGCAGCGTAGGGGCGGGAAGGGGCACAGATACGCAGTATTTT. Looking up the rest from reference TRBV9 and TRBJ2-3 gives the full variable domain: DSGVTQTPKHLITATGQRVTLRCSPRSGDLSVYWYQQSLDQGLQFLIQYYNGEERAKGNILERFSAQQFPDLHSELNLSSLELGDSALYFCASSVGAGRGTDTQYFGPGTRLTVL.

The genes are TRBV11-3 and TRBJ2-2, with 12 bases aligning to TRBD2. This CDR3 has 17 amino acids. Looked up from germline, CDR1 is SGHNT and CDR2 is YENEEA. Trimming removed 4 bases from V and 1 base from J; junction bases left unmatched: 4. CDR3 region: CASSSGLAGLNTGELFF. For the CDR3, the DNA is TGTGCCAGCAGCTCCGGACTAGCGGGATTGAACACCGGGGAGCTGTTTTTT.

V is TRBV30 and J is TRBJ1-6; D perhaps matches TRBD1 (5 bases). Trimming left V 5 bases short and J 7 bases short, with 9 bases between. Germline V CDR1 and CDR2: GTSNPN, SVGIG (reference sequence). The CDR3 contains 12 residues. DNA for the CDR3: TGTGCCTGGGGCAGGGCGAATTCACCCCTCCACTTT. This codes for CAWGRANSPLHF. Complete variable domain (other parts from reference TRBV30 and TRBJ1-6): SQTIHQWPATLVQPVGSPLSLECTVEGTSNPNLYWYRQAAGRGLQLLFYSVGIGQISSEVPQNLSASRPQDRQFILSSKKLLLSDSGFYLCAWGRANSPLHFGNGTRLTVT.

The chain couples TRBV4-2 to TRBJ2-5; D perhaps matches TRBD1 (8 bases). The J call may be wrong; the DNA end is better matched by TRBJ2-7. CDR1 is LGHNA, CDR2 YNFKEQ, per germline. The CDR3 runs to 17 residues. CDR3 protein: CASSPGGGEGASYEQYF. For the CDR3, the DNA is TGTGCCAGCAGCCCAGGGGGCGGGGAGGGGGCCTCCTACGAGCAGTACTTC.

The chain is built from TRBV7-2 and TRBJ2-2, with 9 bases lining up with TRBD1. Germline CDR1 SGHTA, CDR2 FQGNSA. The J segment lost 7 bases and the V segment lost 4 bases, leaving 7 bases of the junction unmatched. This CDR3 comprises 15 residues. The CDR3 here is CASSSGTGLGGELFF. DNA for the CDR3: TGTGCCAGCAGCTCCGGGACAGGGTTGGGCGGGGAGCTGTTTTTT. The full variable domain, completed using reference TRBV7-2 and TRBJ2-2, is GAGVSQSPSNKVTEKGKDVELRCDPISGHTALYWYRQSLGQGLEFLIYFQGNSAPDKSGLPSDRFSAERTGGSVSTLTIQRTQQEDSAVYLCASSSGTGLGGELFFGEGSRLTVL.

The chain carries TRBV29-1 and TRBJ2-7; the D gene is possibly TRBD2 (6 bases). The CDR3 covers 17 residues. Trimming took 5 bases from V and 2 from J, leaving 25 bases between them. Germline-derived CDR1 and CDR2 are SQVTM and ANQGSEA. The CDR3 spells CSVSFLQGRQVAYEQYF. The CDR3 DNA is TGCAGCGTTTCATTCCTCCAAGGGAGGCAGGTGGCCTACGAGCAGTACTTC.

The chain employs TRBV28 and TRBJ2-1; a possible D gene is TRBD2 (6 bases). V was cut by 3 bases and J by 1 base, with 13 bases left in between. The germline V gene has CDR1 MDHEN and CDR2 SYDVKM. CDR3 length equals 16 residues. CDR3 in DNA: TGTGCCAGCAGTTTGATAGCCGGGGGATCCTACAATGAGCAGTTCTTC. It codes for CASSLIAGGSYNEQFF. Full variable domain (rest looked up from reference TRBV28 and TRBJ2-1): DVKVTQSSRYLVKRTGEKVFLECVQDMDHENMFWYRQDPGLGLRLIYFSYDVKMKEKGDIPEGYSVSREKKERFSLILESASTNQTSMYLCASSLIAGGSYNEQFFGPGTRLTVL.

This sequence joins TRBV5-8 and TRBJ2-3, with TRBD1 matching over 8 bases. The V and J ends lost 0 bases and 2 bases, in that order; junction bases with no gene match: 8. The V gene's germline CDR1 is SGHTS and CDR2 YDEGEE. The CDR3 is made up of 17 amino acids. CDR3 sequence: CASSLGGSRGHTDTQYF. The CDR3 nucleotides are TGTGCCAGCAGCTTGGGCGGCTCCAGGGGGCACACAGATACGCAGTATTTT.

The rearrangement links TRBV27 to TRBJ2-1, with 12 bases identical to TRBD2. The CDR3 length is 16 residues. Germline V lookup: CDR1 MNHEY, CDR2 SMNVEV (reference sequence). With V trimmed by 11 bases and J by 8 bases, 16 bases remained unmatched. The CDR3 is CAHGLAGGPFNHEQFF. The CDR3 DNA is TGTGCCCATGGTCTAGCGGGAGGGCCATTTAACCATGAGCAGTTCTTC.

The CDR3 spells CASRIGRTQGETQYF. Written as DNA, the CDR3 is TGCGCCAGCAGGATTGGAAGGACACAGGGAGAGACCCAGTACTTC. The genes are TRBV5-1 and TRBJ2-5; TRBD1 is a possible D gene (6 bases). Trimming took off 5 bases at V and 4 bases at J, with 18 bases between the two ends. Germline CDR1 and CDR2: SGHRS and YFSETQ. CDR3 size: 15 residues. Drawing the rest from reference TRBV5-1 and TRBJ2-5, the complete variable domain is KAGVTQTPRYLIKTRGQQVTLSCSPISGHRSVSWYQQTPGQGLQFLFEYFSETQRNKGNFPGRFSGRQFSNSRSEMNVSTLELGDSALYLCASRIGRTQGETQYFGPGTRLLVL.

The chain carries TRBV29-1 and TRBJ2-1; 7 nucleotides agree with TRBD1. With 7 bases clipped from V and 6 bases from J, the junction kept 12 bases outside the gene matches. CDR1 is SQVTM and CDR2 is ANQGSEA in the germline V gene. CDR3 size: 14 residues. This chain's CDR3 is CSAKTGTGINEQFF. Here the CDR3 DNA reads TGCAGCGCAAAGACAGGGACGGGTATCAATGAGCAGTTCTTC.

The chain is built from TRBV5-1 and TRBJ2-7, with D tentatively TRBD1 (5 bases). Germline V gene lookup returns CDR1 SGHRS and CDR2 YFSETQ. CDR3 size: 12 residues. Between the trimmed V and J ends, which lost 1 base and 7 bases, there was a span of 9 bases. The CDR3 sequence is CASSLNRFEQYF. CDR3 bases: TGCGCCAGCAGCTTGAACAGGTTTGAGCAGTACTTC.

The gene calls are TRBV5-1 and TRBJ2-1, with 9 bases that match TRBD2. Germline values: CDR1 SGHRS, CDR2 YFSETQ. The CDR3 spans 15 residues. With V trimmed by 0 bases and J by 4 bases, 2 bases remained unmatched. This chain's CDR3 is CASSLELAGYNEQFF. CDR3 nucleotides: TGCGCCAGCAGCTTGGAGCTAGCGGGATACAATGAGCAGTTCTTC.

J is TRBJ2-6 and V is TRBV4-1, with 7 bases aligning to TRBD1. The CDR3 runs to 17 residues. Per germline, CDR1 MGHRA and CDR2 YSYEKL. The trim removed 5 bases at V and 1 base at J, leaving 8 bases unmatched. CDR3 sequence: CASSNQVRGSGANVLTF. DNA for the CDR3: TGCGCCAGCAGCAACCAGGTCAGGGGGTCTGGGGCCAACGTCCTGACTTTC.

About this clone: The junction does not match germline at one end; this may be a read error. V gene TRBV5-6 combines with J gene TRBJ2-4; 7 bases map to TRBD2. The CDR3 contains 14 residues. CDR1 is SGHDT, CDR2 YYEEEE, per germline. As DNA, the CDR3 is TGTGCCAGCAGCTTGGGACTAGCCAAAAACAGTCAGTACTTC. Translating it yields CASSLGLAKNSQYF. The full variable domain, in which reference TRBV5-6 and TRBJ2-4 provide the parts outside the CDR3, is DAGVTQSPTHLIKTRGQQVTLRCSPKSGHDTVSWYQQALGQGPQFIFQYYEEEERQRGNFPDRFSGHQFPNYSSELNVNALLLGDSALYLCASSLGLAKNSQYFGAGTRLSVL.

The chain joins TRBV28 to TRBJ1-2, with D possibly TRBD1 on 6 matching bases. This CDR3 spans 15 amino acids. The V end was cut by 3 bases, the J end by 2 bases, with 13 bases between. Germline loops: CDR1 MDHEN, CDR2 SYDVKM. The CDR3 DNA reads TGTGCCAGCAGTTTGATCGACAGGAAAAACTATGGCTACACCTTC. It specifies CASSLIDRKNYGYTF.

This clone has just one count. This rearrangement joins TRBV11-2 to TRBJ1-1; no clear D. The V gene lost 6 bases and the J gene lost 4 bases, with 9 bases spanning the gap. Germline V lookup: CDR1 SGHAT, CDR2 FQNNGV. CDR3 length equals 12 residues. CDR3 coding DNA: TGTGCCAGCAGAATCGAGGGCACTGAAGCTTTCTTT. Its translation is CASRIEGTEAFF.